This T cell receptor (beta chain) was captured by sequencing in a study of blood T cell repertoires in COVID-19. Study-level background: Sites across the United States, Italy and Spain contributed samples from acute and convalescent COVID-19.

As originally analysed: The authors estimated nucleated cell counts from reference gene primer amplification. Some clones are missing from TCRdb's copy, which holds only in-frame ones; the method was immunoSEQ multiplex PCR. The V and J calls and the clone size are those of that table, but D and trimming were determined from the DNA. The data hold 300,000 to 450,000 clones, with roughly nine tenths observed a single time. Individuals aged roughly 18 to 95 years were recruited from 24 US areas. Participants had their cohort set by participant-reported clinical history. V gave up 4 bases and J gave up 3 bases, with 16 bases separating them. The CDR3 runs to 16 residues. Germline-derived CDR1 and CDR2 are GTSNPN and SVGIG (reference sequence).

The chain employs TRBV30 and TRBJ1-6; possible D gene TRBD1, 5 bases. The receptor comes from a woman in her 30s who had recovered from COVID-19. Sequencing input: PBMCs or T cells enriched from blood (not recorded which). The CDR3 protein is CAWTRWGQDYNSPLHF. In DNA, the CDR3 is TGTGCCTGGACGCGTTGGGGCCAGGACTATAATTCACCCCTCCACTTT.